This T cell receptor (beta chain) was captured by sequencing in a study of T cell responses to AZD1222 COVID-19 vaccine. Of note for this clone: The antigen is not known.

Generated by immunoSEQ multiplex PCR, the TCRdb table keeps only in-frame clones and is missing some. Here the sample spans roughly 160,000 clones, about 90% being singletons. Deletions cut 4 bases from V and 10 bases from J, with 9 bases between. Germline V gene data show CDR1 as KGHDR and CDR2 as SFDVKD. The CDR3 length is 11 residues. Study-wide findings and caveats: White British people made up most donors, females outnumbered males, and clonal diversity was possibly underestimated.

This TCR was recovered from an adult who received the AZD1222 COVID-19 vaccine. The chain recombines TRBV24-1 with TRBJ1-1, with D possibly being TRBD1 (6 bases). The sequenced sample was peripheral blood, obtained 28 days after the second AZD1222 dose. The CDR3 DNA is TGTGCCACCAGTGAAGGGGGTCCAGCTTTCTTT. It encodes CATSEGGPAFF.